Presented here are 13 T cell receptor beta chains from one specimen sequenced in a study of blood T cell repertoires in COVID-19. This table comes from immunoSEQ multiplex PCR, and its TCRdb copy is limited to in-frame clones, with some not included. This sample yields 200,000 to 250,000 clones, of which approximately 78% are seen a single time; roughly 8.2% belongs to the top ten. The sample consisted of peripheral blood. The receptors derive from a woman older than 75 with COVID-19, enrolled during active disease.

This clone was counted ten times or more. The chain's CDR3 is CATSRVTGTAEAFF. CDR3 DNA: TGTGCCACCAGCAGAGTTACTGGTACCGCTGAAGCTTTCTTT. This sequence joins TRBV15 and TRBJ1-1; D is undetermined. The germline CDR1 and CDR2 sequences are LNHNV and YYDKDF (reference sequence). Trimming removed 1 base from V and 6 bases from J, with 12 bases in between. This CDR3 is built from 14 residues.

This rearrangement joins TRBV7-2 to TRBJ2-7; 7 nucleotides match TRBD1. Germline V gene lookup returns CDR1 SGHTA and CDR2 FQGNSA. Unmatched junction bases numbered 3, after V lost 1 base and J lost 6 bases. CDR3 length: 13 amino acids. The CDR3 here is CASSLVYRGEQYF. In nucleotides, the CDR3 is TGTGCCAGCAGCTTAGTGTACAGGGGCGAGCAGTACTTC.

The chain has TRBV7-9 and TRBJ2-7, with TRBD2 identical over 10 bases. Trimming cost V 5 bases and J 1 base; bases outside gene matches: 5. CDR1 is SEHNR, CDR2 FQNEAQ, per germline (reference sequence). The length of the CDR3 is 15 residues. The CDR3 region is CASSRRTSGSYEQYF. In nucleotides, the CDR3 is TGTGCCAGCAGCCGTCGGACTAGCGGTTCCTACGAGCAGTACTTC.

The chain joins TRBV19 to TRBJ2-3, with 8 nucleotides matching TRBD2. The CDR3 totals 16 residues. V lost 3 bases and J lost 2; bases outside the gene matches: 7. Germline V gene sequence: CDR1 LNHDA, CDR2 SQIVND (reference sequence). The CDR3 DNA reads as TGTGCCAGTAGTATGCTTAGCGGGGTATCCACAGATACGCAGTATTTT. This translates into CASSMLSGVSTDTQYF.

The CDR3, as DNA: TGCGCCAGCAGCCAAGAGGGGGGGCAGTTTCATACTGAAGCTTTCTTT. It yields the protein CASSQEGGQFHTEAFF. The V gene is TRBV4-3, the J gene TRBJ1-1; a possible D gene is TRBD1 (6 bases). V lost 0 bases and J 5 bases, leaving 16 bases between the germline ends. This CDR3 is 16 amino acids long. Germline CDR1 and CDR2: LGHNA and YSLEER.

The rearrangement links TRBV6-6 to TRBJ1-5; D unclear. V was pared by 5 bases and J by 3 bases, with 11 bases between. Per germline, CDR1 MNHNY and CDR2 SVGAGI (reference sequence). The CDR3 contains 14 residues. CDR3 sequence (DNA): TGTGCCAGCAGTGGAAAGGAGCCCAATCAGCCCCAGCATTTT. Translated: CASSGKEPNQPQHF.

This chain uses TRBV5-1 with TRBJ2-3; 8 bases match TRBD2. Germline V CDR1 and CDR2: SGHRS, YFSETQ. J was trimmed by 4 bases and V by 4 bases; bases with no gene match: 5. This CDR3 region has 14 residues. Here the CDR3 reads CASSPPTSADTQYF. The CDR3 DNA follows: TGCGCCAGCAGCCCTCCGACTAGCGCAGATACGCAGTATTTT.

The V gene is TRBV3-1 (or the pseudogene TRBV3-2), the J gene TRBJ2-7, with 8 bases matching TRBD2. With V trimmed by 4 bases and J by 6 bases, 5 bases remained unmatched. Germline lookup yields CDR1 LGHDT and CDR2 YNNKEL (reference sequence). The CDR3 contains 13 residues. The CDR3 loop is CASSPSGRVEQYF. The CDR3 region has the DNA TGTGCCAGCAGCCCCTCCGGGAGGGTCGAGCAGTACTTC.

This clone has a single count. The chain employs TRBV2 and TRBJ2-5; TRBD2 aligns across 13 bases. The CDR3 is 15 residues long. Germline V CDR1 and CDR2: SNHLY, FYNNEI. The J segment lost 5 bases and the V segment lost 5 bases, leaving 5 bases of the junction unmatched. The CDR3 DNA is TGTGCCAGCAGTCGAATACTAGCGGGAGGGGAGACCCAGTACTTC. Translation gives CASSRILAGGETQYF.

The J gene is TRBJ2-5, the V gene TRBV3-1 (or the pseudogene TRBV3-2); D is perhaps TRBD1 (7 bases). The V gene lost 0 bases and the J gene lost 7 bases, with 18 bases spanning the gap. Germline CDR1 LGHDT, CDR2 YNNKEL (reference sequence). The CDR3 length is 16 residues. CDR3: CASSQDQGGSGGTQYF. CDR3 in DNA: TGTGCCAGCAGCCAAGATCAGGGGGGATCTGGAGGGACCCAGTACTTC.

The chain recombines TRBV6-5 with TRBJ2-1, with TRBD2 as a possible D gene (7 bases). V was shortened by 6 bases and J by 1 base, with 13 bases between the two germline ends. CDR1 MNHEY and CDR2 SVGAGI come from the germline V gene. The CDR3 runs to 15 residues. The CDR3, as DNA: TGTGCCAGCAGGAGGGGGGGCTGGTCCTACAATGAGCAGTTCTTC. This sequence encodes CASRRGGWSYNEQFF.

CDR3 region: CASSLGDRVEETQYF. Written as DNA, the CDR3 is TGTGCCAGCAGCTTAGGCGACAGGGTCGAAGAGACCCAGTACTTC. This chain uses TRBV7-9 with TRBJ2-5, with 7 bases matching TRBD1. The CDR3 has 15 residues. With V trimmed by 1 base and J by 3 bases, 5 bases remained unmatched. The V gene's germline CDR1 is SEHNR and CDR2 FQNEAQ (reference sequence).

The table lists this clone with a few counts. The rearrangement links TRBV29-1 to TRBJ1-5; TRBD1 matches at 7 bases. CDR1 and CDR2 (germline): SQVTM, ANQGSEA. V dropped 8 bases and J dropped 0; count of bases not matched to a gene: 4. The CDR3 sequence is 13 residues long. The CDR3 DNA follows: TGCAGCACAGGGACAGATAGCAATCAGCCCCAGCATTTT. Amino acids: CSTGTDSNQPQHF.